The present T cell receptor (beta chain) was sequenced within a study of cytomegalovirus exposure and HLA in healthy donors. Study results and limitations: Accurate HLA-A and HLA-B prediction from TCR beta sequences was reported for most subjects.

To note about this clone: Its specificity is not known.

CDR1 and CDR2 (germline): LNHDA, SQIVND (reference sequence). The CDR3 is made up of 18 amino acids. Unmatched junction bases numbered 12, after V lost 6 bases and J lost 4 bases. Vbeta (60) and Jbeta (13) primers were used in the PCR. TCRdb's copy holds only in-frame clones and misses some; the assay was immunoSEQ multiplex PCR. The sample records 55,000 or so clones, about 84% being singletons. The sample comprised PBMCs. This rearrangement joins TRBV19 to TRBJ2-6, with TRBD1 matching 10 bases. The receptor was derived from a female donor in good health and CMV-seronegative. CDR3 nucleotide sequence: TGTGCCAGTAGGCCGGGACAGGGGATTTTGTTCGGGGCCAACGTCCTGACTTTC. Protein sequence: CASRPGQGILFGANVLTF.